This TCR beta chain was observed in a study of post-analysis software for immune sequencing data. Whole-study findings and limits: Significantly lower normalized Chao1 diversity was seen in multiple sclerosis patients than in controls.

Prepared TCR beta cDNA libraries contained unique molecular identifiers. TCRdb reanalysed the PCR reads using MiXCR and keeps one entry per CDR3 protein. The table includes about 800,000 distinct CDR3 sequences, 25% to 30% detected once. A remark on this clonotype: Its antigen remains unidentified.

The sample consisted of blood. The origin of this receptor is a girl aged 10 to 17 with multiple sclerosis.

CDR3 sequence reads: CASSTGLDNQPQHF. CDR3 DNA sequence: TGTGCCAGCAGTACGGGGCTAGACAATCAGCCCCAGCATTTT. The V call is TRBV6-2 or TRBV6-3, the J call TRBJ1-5, with a tentative D call TRBD1 (5 bases). This CDR3 is built from 14 residues. Trimming took off 5 bases at V and 3 bases at J, with 11 bases between the two ends. Germline V CDR1 and CDR2: MNHEY, SVGEGT.